Shown below are 32 T cell receptor beta chains from a single sample sequenced in a study of technical replicates of blood from a handful of donors (dated by TCRdb to about 2017). The library was generated by the immunoSEQ multiplex PCR assay. The table comes from immuneACCESS by way of TCRdb, which keeps in-frame sequences with V and J called. Part of the clones is missing from these tables; in studies checked, under half for an unresolved V gene and the rest for unknown reasons. In this sample the table shows some 49,000 clones, 92% of which occur a single time. The top ten clones comprise 3% to 4% of the sample. Sequencing was carried out using PBMCs. All receptors come from a human donor in good health. Some clones in this sample may be carry-over from other donors' samples.

The chain joins TRBV10-3 to TRBJ2-7, with 8 bases aligning to TRBD1. This CDR3 is built from 11 residues. The germline gives CDR1 ENHRY, CDR2 SYGVKD. The junction had 3 bases not matched to a gene; V was cut back by 4 bases and J by 10 bases. The CDR3: CAISADRGQYF. In DNA, the CDR3 is TGTGCCATCAGTGCTGACAGGGGCCAGTACTTC.

V usage is TRBV5-6 and J usage is TRBJ2-3; D is undetermined. Deletions cut 0 bases from V and 0 bases from J, with 8 bases between. CDR1 is SGHDT, CDR2 YYEEEE, per germline. The CDR3 runs to 15 residues. DNA of the CDR3: TGTGCCAGCAGCTTGGAATTAACTAGCACAGATACGCAGTATTTT. Its translation: CASSLELTSTDTQYF.

V is TRBV5-4 and J is TRBJ2-5; D perhaps matches TRBD1 (5 bases). The germline V gene encodes CDR1 SGHNT and CDR2 YYREEE (reference sequence). Trimming removed 1 base from V and 2 bases from J, with 12 bases in between. The CDR3 length is 15 residues. CDR3 sequence (DNA): TGTGCCAGCAGCTTGAGGCTCGGACAACAAGAGACCCAGTACTTC. The encoded protein is CASSLRLGQQETQYF.

This sequence joins TRBV2 and TRBJ1-1; D is unclear. CDR3 size: 15 residues. V dropped 6 bases and J dropped 3 bases, with 17 bases sitting between them. Germline lookup yields CDR1 SNHLY and CDR2 FYNNEI. This CDR3 reads CASRSEATVDTEAFF. For the CDR3, the DNA is TGTGCCAGCAGGTCGGAGGCGACGGTGGACACTGAAGCTTTCTTT. Filled out from reference TRBV2 and TRBJ1-1, the complete variable domain reads EPEVTQTPSHQVTQMGQEVILRCVPISNHLYFYWYRQILGQKVEFLVSFYNNEISEKSEIFDDQFSVERPDGSNFTLKIRSTKLEDSAMYFCASRSEATVDTEAFFGQGTRLTVV.

This chain joins TRBV30 and TRBJ2-7; TRBD2 aligns across 8 bases. V trimming: 5 bases; J trimming: 3 bases; junction bases outside the gene matches: 3. Germline lookup yields CDR1 GTSNPN and CDR2 SVGIG (reference sequence). CDR3 length: 12 amino acids. The CDR3: CAWGSGNYEQYF. CDR3 in DNA: TGTGCCTGGGGTAGCGGGAACTACGAGCAGTACTTC. Together with reference TRBV30 and TRBJ2-7, the CDR3 gives the full variable domain: SQTIHQWPATLVQPVGSPLSLECTVEGTSNPNLYWYRQAAGRGLQLLFYSVGIGQISSEVPQNLSASRPQDRQFILSSKKLLLSDSGFYLCAWGSGNYEQYFGPGTRLTVT.

This chain links TRBV4-3 with TRBJ2-1; 10 positions agree with TRBD2. CDR1 and CDR2 (germline): LGHNA, YSLEER. V was clipped by 0 bases and J by 8 bases; unmatched bases: 7. There are 16 residues in the CDR3. In nucleotides, the CDR3 is TGCGCCAGCAGCCAAGATGGCAGCGGGAGGGCGGATGAGCAGTTCTTC. Amino acids: CASSQDGSGRADEQFF.

This chain links TRBV15 with TRBJ2-1; TRBD1 matches 10 bases. Germline V gene lookup returns CDR1 LNHNV and CDR2 YYDKDF (reference sequence). The ends lost 6 bases at V and 9 bases at J; junction bases unmatched: 8. The CDR3 spans 14 residues. The CDR3 nucleotides are TGTGCCACCAGGGGGGGGACAGGGGAAACTGAGCAGTTCTTC. This encodes CATRGGTGETEQFF.

This chain joins TRBV6-6 and TRBJ1-1; maybe TRBD1 (6 bases). Per the germline V gene, CDR1 is MNHNY and CDR2 is SVGAGI (reference sequence). Trimming removed 0 bases from V and 5 bases from J, with 13 bases in between. The CDR3 covers 15 residues. The CDR3 DNA reads as TGTGCCAGCAGTTACTCGACAGGTGGGGGAACTGAAGCTTTCTTT. Its translation: CASSYSTGGGTEAFF.

V gene TRBV6-5 combines with J gene TRBJ1-5, with D uncertain. Germline CDR1 and CDR2: MNHEY and SVGAGI. This CDR3 region has 15 residues. V was shortened by 7 bases and J by 4 bases, with 17 bases between the two germline ends. CDR3 nucleotides: TGTGCCAGCAAACCCTCCGCGGAAACTAATCAGCCCCAGCATTTT. This encodes CASKPSAETNQPQHF.

This clone was picked up one time. The chain employs TRBV7-2 and TRBJ1-1; 9 bases line up with TRBD1. The length of the CDR3 is 14 residues. V trimming: 1 base; J trimming: 3 bases; junction bases outside the gene matches: 0. The V gene's germline CDR1 is SGHTA and CDR2 FQGNSA. DNA of the CDR3: TGTGCCAGCAGCTTAGGGACAGGGGACACTGAAGCTTTCTTT. This sequence encodes CASSLGTGDTEAFF.

V and J are TRBV16 and TRBJ2-1; 7 bases map to TRBD2. The germline V gene encodes CDR1 KGHSY and CDR2 FQNENV. The CDR3 has 15 residues. V gave up 4 bases and J gave up 7 bases; unmatched junction bases: 10. This chain's CDR3 is CASSPHGGAGNEQFF. The CDR3 DNA reads TGTGCCAGCAGCCCCCACGGTGGAGCGGGGAATGAGCAGTTCTTC.

This sequence joins TRBV6-6 and TRBJ2-3, with 7 bases lining up with TRBD2. Germline CDR1 and CDR2: MNHNY and SVGAGI (reference sequence). The CDR3 loop spans 15 amino acids. J was trimmed by 1 base and V by 6 bases; bases with no gene match: 7. The CDR3 DNA reads as TGTGCCAGCAGCCCAGCCCGGGGGGGCACAGATACGCAGTATTTT. It translates to CASSPARGGTDTQYF.

The chain joins TRBV7-2 to TRBJ2-3; D is uncertain. Trimming took off 1 base at V and 5 bases at J, with 13 bases between the two ends. This CDR3 is 15 amino acids long. The germline gives CDR1 SGHTA, CDR2 FQGNSA. CDR3 sequence: CASSLERFMRDTQYF. The DNA of the CDR3 is TGTGCCAGCAGCTTAGAACGGTTCATGAGAGATACGCAGTATTTT.

The chain is built from TRBV5-5 and TRBJ1-2; no reliable D call. The CDR3 covers 13 residues. Germline CDR1 and CDR2: SGHKS and YYEKEE (reference sequence). V lost 5 bases and J lost 6, with 14 bases in between. The CDR3 DNA is TGTGCCAGCAGAAGAATTGGAGCGGATGGCTACACCTTC. Translation gives CASRRIGADGYTF.

V is TRBV6-5 and J is TRBJ1-1; weak D call: TRBD1 (5 bases). CDR1 and CDR2 from the germline V gene are MNHEY and SVGAGI. Trimming cost V 6 bases and J 4 bases, with 15 bases left between them. This CDR3 is 14 amino acids long. The CDR3, as DNA: TGTGCCAGCAGGCCTAGGGGCCTGGCCACTGAAGCTTTCTTT. It yields the protein CASRPRGLATEAFF.

J is TRBJ1-1 and V is TRBV7-9, with unresolved D. Trimming took off 2 bases at V and 1 base at J, with 11 bases between the two ends. The CDR3 has 15 residues. CDR1 SEHNR and CDR2 FQNEAQ come from the germline V gene (reference sequence). CDR3 region: CASSLTVRQNTEAFF. In DNA, the CDR3 is TGTGCCAGCAGCTTAACAGTTCGGCAGAACACTGAAGCTTTCTTT. Based on the CDR3 plus reference TRBV7-9 and TRBJ1-1, the full variable domain is DTGVSQNPRHKITKRGQNVTFRCDPISEHNRLYWYRQTLGQGPEFLTYFQNEAQLEKSRLLSDRFSAERPKGSFSTLEIQRTEQGDSAMYLCASSLTVRQNTEAFFGQGTRLTVV.

This clone was observed once. The genes are TRBV2 and TRBJ2-5, with a possible D match to TRBD1 (5 bases). Germline CDR1 and CDR2: SNHLY and FYNNEI. V was shortened by 8 bases and J by 3 bases, with 16 bases between the two germline ends. The CDR3 runs to 14 residues. CDR3 amino acids: CASVREQEKETQYF. As DNA, the CDR3 is TGTGCCAGCGTACGTGAACAGGAGAAAGAGACCCAGTACTTC.

V and J are TRBV30 and TRBJ1-2; 12 nucleotides line up with TRBD1. Germline V lookup: CDR1 GTSNPN, CDR2 SVGIG (reference sequence). This CDR3 is 15 amino acids long. Germline trimming cut 3 bases from V and 8 bases from J; bases unmatched to any gene: 10. The CDR3 sequence is CAWSPKGTGGRGYTF. The CDR3 nucleotides are TGTGCCTGGAGCCCTAAAGGGACAGGGGGCAGGGGCTACACCTTC.

This sequence joins TRBV7-9 and TRBJ2-7; the match to TRBD2 covers 9 bases. V dropped 1 base and J dropped 3; count of bases not matched to a gene: 10. Germline assignment: CDR1 SEHNR and CDR2 FQNEAQ (reference sequence). This CDR3 contains 17 residues. The CDR3 nucleotides are TGTGCCAGCAGCTTAGGAGGCGGGAGGGCCCTCGTCTACGAGCAGTACTTC. Protein: CASSLGGGRALVYEQYF.

The V call is TRBV6-5, the J call TRBJ1-2; D might be TRBD1 (5 bases). V shed 6 bases and J shed 5 bases, with 10 bases lying between them. There are 12 residues in the CDR3. Germline values: CDR1 MNHEY, CDR2 SVGAGI. As DNA, the CDR3 is TGTGCCAGCAGCCAGGAGGGGTATGGCTACACCTTC. This encodes CASSQEGYGYTF.

This clone appeared a single time. This chain links TRBV4-1 with TRBJ1-5; 9 bases align to TRBD1. The CDR3 is 14 amino acids. Germline V gives CDR1 MGHRA, CDR2 YSYEKL. V shed 3 bases and J 6 bases; nucleotides not matched to a gene: 3. Here the CDR3 DNA reads TGCGCCAGCAGCCAGGGGACAGGGACTCAGCCCCAGCATTTT. It codes for CASSQGTGTQPQHF.

This chain uses TRBV6-6 with TRBJ1-2; 9 positions match TRBD1. CDR3 length: 14 residues. Per the germline V gene, CDR1 is MNHNY and CDR2 is SVGAGI (reference sequence). Losses at the gene ends were 5 bases for V and 8 bases for J; bases not matched to a gene: 9. CDR3 sequence: CASSDPGQGGGYTF. CDR3 coding DNA: TGTGCCAGCAGTGACCCGGGACAGGGAGGGGGCTACACCTTC.

In its sample, this clone was seen once. V usage is TRBV7-2 and J usage is TRBJ1-5; no firm D call. The CDR3 is 15 residues long. Germline CDR1 and CDR2: SGHTA and FQGNSA. V was pared by 0 bases and J by 1 base, with 7 bases between. Here the CDR3 reads CASSLAGESNQPQHF. CDR3 DNA sequence: TGTGCCAGCAGCTTAGCTGGGGAGAGCAATCAGCCCCAGCATTTT.

This clone was picked up a small number of times. The V call is TRBV6-6, the J call TRBJ2-7; D is ambiguous. Per germline, CDR1 MNHNY and CDR2 SVGAGI (reference sequence). The CDR3 extends over 15 amino acids. Trimming left V 0 bases short and J 3 bases short, with 12 bases between. DNA for the CDR3: TGTGCCAGCAGTTACTCGGGCCAGATGTACTACGAGCAGTACTTC. It encodes CASSYSGQMYYEQYF.

V is TRBV7-2 and J is TRBJ2-3, with 12 positions matching TRBD2. There are 16 residues in the CDR3. The V gene's germline CDR1 is SGHTA and CDR2 FQGNSA. With 0 bases clipped from V and 8 bases from J, the junction kept 6 bases outside the gene matches. The CDR3 DNA sequence: TGTGCCAGCAGCTTAGCACCGGGACTAGCGGGCCGTACGCAGTATTTT. As protein: CASSLAPGLAGRTQYF.

The chain links TRBV18 to TRBJ2-2; D gene ambiguous. The CDR3 length is 14 residues. Trimming stripped 5 bases from V and 5 bases from J, with 12 bases between. The germline V gene encodes CDR1 KGHSH and CDR2 LQKENI. The CDR3 coding sequence is TGTGCCAGCTCATTTTCAACTTCTACCGGGGAGCTGTTTTTT. Translation gives CASSFSTSTGELFF.

This sequence joins TRBV13 and TRBJ1-2, with TRBD1 identical over 8 bases. The junction had 8 bases not matched to a gene; V was cut back by 7 bases and J by 1 base. CDR1 and CDR2 (germline): PRHDT, FYEKMQ (reference sequence). The CDR3 extends over 15 amino acids. CDR3 sequence reads: CASITYGQGNYGYTF. CDR3 in DNA: TGTGCCAGCATAACCTACGGACAGGGTAACTATGGCTACACCTTC.

CDR3 sequence (DNA): TGTGCCAGCTCTCTGGGGGCGGGCGGTAGGGTCACTGAAGCTTTCTTT. Its translation: CASSLGAGGRVTEAFF. This chain links TRBV5-6 with TRBJ1-1; D perhaps matches TRBD1 (6 bases). Germline lookup yields CDR1 SGHDT and CDR2 YYEEEE. The CDR3 runs 16 residues. V was cut by 7 bases and J by 4 bases, with 23 bases left in between. Variable domain in full (rest from reference TRBV5-6 and TRBJ1-1): DAGVTQSPTHLIKTRGQQVTLRCSPKSGHDTVSWYQQALGQGPQFIFQYYEEEERQRGNFPDRFSGHQFPNYSSELNVNALLLGDSALYLCASSLGAGGRVTEAFFGQGTRLTVV.

V and J are TRBV13 and TRBJ2-7, with 7 bases lining up with TRBD2. Germline assignment: CDR1 PRHDT and CDR2 FYEKMQ (reference sequence). The V segment lost 6 bases and the J segment 5 bases; nucleotides outside the gene matches: 16. This CDR3 has 16 residues. CDR3 in amino acids: CASRSLEGGPNHEQYF. The DNA of the CDR3 is TGTGCCAGCAGGTCATTGGAGGGAGGGCCAAACCACGAGCAGTACTTC.

The chain is built from TRBV7-9 and TRBJ1-5, with a possible D match to TRBD1 (6 bases). V was shortened by 1 base and J by 7 bases, with 14 bases between the two germline ends. Germline V lookup: CDR1 SEHNR, CDR2 FQNEAQ (reference sequence). The CDR3 is 15 amino acids. CDR3: CASSLDGGASQPQHF. The CDR3 DNA follows: TGTGCCAGCAGCTTAGATGGGGGGGCAAGCCAGCCCCAGCATTTT.

This chain connects TRBV5-4 to TRBJ2-5; TRBD2 matches at 7 bases. CDR1 is SGHNT, CDR2 YYREEE, per germline (reference sequence). This CDR3 contains 17 residues. Trimming cost V 0 bases and J 5 bases; bases outside gene matches: 13. The CDR3 nucleotides are TGTGCCAGCAGCTTGGGGCGCGGGGGAGCGGAGGGGGAGACCCAGTACTTC. Translated, it gives CASSLGRGGAEGETQYF. The whole variable domain, remainder taken from reference TRBV5-4 and TRBJ2-5, is ETGVTQSPTHLIKTRGQQVTLRCSSQSGHNTVSWYQQALGQGPQFIFQYYREEENGRGNFPPRFSGLQFPNYSSELNVNALELDDSALYLCASSLGRGGAEGETQYFGPGTRLLVL.

This sequence joins TRBV9 and TRBJ2-7, with TRBD1 as a possible D gene (5 bases). Germline V CDR1 and CDR2: SGDLS, YYNGEE. Trimming took off 0 bases at V and 3 bases at J, with 10 bases between the two ends. The CDR3 has 14 amino acids. CDR3 nucleotides: TGTGCCAGCAGCGTAGGACAGCTAAACTACGAGCAGTACTTC. Encoded protein: CASSVGQLNYEQYF.